Below, one T cell receptor beta chain is given with its context. Germline V gene data show CDR1 as MNHEY and CDR2 as SVGAGI. The length of the CDR3 is 16 residues. The V gene lost 2 bases and the J gene lost 0 bases, with 11 bases spanning the gap. This specimen comes from a study of blood T cell repertoires in COVID-19. Study information: The analysed material was cDNA or gDNA that came from T cells, B-cell-depleted T cells, or PBMCs.

Method: immunoSEQ multiplex PCR; TCRdb's copy keeps in-frame clones and lacks some. The repertoire has 170,000 or so clones, nearly 90% of them found once; the top ten carry under 2%. This sequence joins TRBV6-5 and TRBJ1-5, with D unresolved. This clonotype was sampled from a man between 18 and 35 years old who had recovered from COVID-19. What was sequenced was peripheral blood. CDR3 DNA: TGTGCCAGCAGTTACGTCACTCCCACTAGCAATCAGCCCCAGCATTTT. Protein sequence: CASSYVTPTSNQPQHF.